Presented here are 4 T cell receptor beta chains from one specimen sequenced in a study of OX40 agonist ivuxolimab in advanced cancers. TCRdb keeps only in-frame clones here, not all; method: immunoSEQ multiplex PCR. Altogether around 34,000 clones are present, approximately 90% being singletons, with the ten largest covering 36%. The sample consisted of CD4+ or CD8+ T cells sorted from blood, taken in a trial of the OX40 agonist ivuxolimab. The receptors derive from an adult with an advanced solid tumor such as melanoma, head and neck, liver or kidney cancer.

The chain has TRBV4-1 and TRBJ1-2; possibly TRBD1 for D (5 bases). With 0 bases removed from V and 9 bases from J, the gap between germline ends came to 8 bases. Germline CDR1 and CDR2: MGHRA and YSYEKL. The CDR3 is 12 amino acids. The CDR3 coding sequence is TGCGCCAGCAGCCAAGACCCGGGGCGCTACACCTTC. Its protein is CASSQDPGRYTF.

V is TRBV7-3 and J is TRBJ2-1; TRBD2 is a possible D gene (5 bases). This CDR3 comprises 15 residues. V was shortened by 2 bases and J by 8 bases, with 16 bases between the two germline ends. Germline CDR1 is SGHTA and CDR2 is FQGTGA. The CDR3: CASSLGIASSDEQFF. CDR3 nucleotides: TGTGCCAGCAGCTTAGGAATAGCGTCATCTGATGAGCAGTTCTTC.

The chain couples TRBV6-4 to TRBJ1-1, with TRBD1 as a possible D gene (6 bases). The V gene lost 0 bases and the J gene lost 6 bases, with 8 bases spanning the gap. This CDR3 spans 13 amino acids. Germline lookup yields CDR1 MRHNA and CDR2 SNTAGT. In DNA, the CDR3 is TGTGCCAGCAGTGACTCGGGGGGCGCTGAAGCTTTCTTT. This gives the protein CASSDSGGAEAFF.

This chain joins TRBV5-8 and TRBJ1-1; 10 nucleotides agree with TRBD1. The CDR3 length is 14 residues. The germline gives CDR1 SGHTS, CDR2 YDEGEE. V shed 4 bases and J 4 bases; nucleotides not matched to a gene: 4. For the CDR3, the DNA is TGTGCCAGCAGCGTTGGGACAGGGGTCACTGAAGCTTTCTTT. Amino acid sequence: CASSVGTGVTEAFF. The full variable domain, with the rest looked up from reference TRBV5-8 and TRBJ1-1, is EAGVTQSPTHLIKTRGQQATLRCSPISGHTSVYWYQQALGLGLQFLLWYDEGEERNRGNFPPRFSGRQFPNYSSELNVNALELEDSALYLCASSVGTGVTEAFFGQGTRLTVV.